This T cell receptor (beta chain) was recovered during a study of cytomegalovirus exposure and HLA in healthy donors. Study conclusions and caveats: Within a later analysis, the majority of CMV-associated TCR beta chains appeared HLA-restricted. Most TCR sequences were seen very rarely across donors, but some public TCRs occurred in many. Analyses of presence/absence relied on an assumption of roughly uniform sequencing depth across donors. With later analysis, a missense DCLRE1C variant became linked to TCR beta V- and J-gene trimming.

Germline CDR1 is MGHRA and CDR2 is YSYEKL. The CDR3 runs 16 residues. Trimming cost V 4 bases and J 1 base; bases outside gene matches: 8. PCR used 60 Vbeta primers and 13 Jbeta primers. Sequencing was performed with immunoSEQ multiplex PCR; in TCRdb, only in-frame clones are kept and a portion is missing. The sample records about 120,000 clones, roughly 84% being singletons. Note on this clone: Its antigen is undetermined.

Sequences were obtained from PBMCs. This TCR was sampled from a man aged 25-40 years in good health and CMV-seropositive. The chain carries TRBV4-1 and TRBJ2-3; TRBD1 aligns across 7 bases. The CDR3 DNA reads TGCGCCAGCAGCCCCGGGACAGTGAGGGGCACAGATACGCAGTATTTT. Residues: CASSPGTVRGTDTQYF.